Reported below is one TCR beta chain. Sequenced by immunoSEQ multiplex PCR; TCRdb stores in-frame clones only, minus some. The table records approximately 200,000 clones, over 75% of them present only once. The sample belongs to a study of blood T cell repertoires in COVID-19. CDR1 DFQATT and CDR2 SNEGSKA come from the germline V gene (reference sequence). The ends were cut back, 3 bases at V and 5 bases at J, with 7 bases in the middle. The CDR3 sequence is 11 residues long. The gene calls are TRBV20-1 and TRBJ1-1; no firm D call. Material for sequencing was PBMCs or T cells enriched from blood (not recorded which). The TCR sequence derives from a woman aged 30 to 39 who had been exposed to COVID-19. The CDR3 DNA reads TGCAGTGCTAGTCCAGAAACTGAAGCTTTCTTT. This gives the protein CSASPETEAFF.